This TCR beta chain comes out of a study of long-term antiretroviral therapy in people with HIV. The run of the v3.0 immunoSEQ assay was at survey level. The assay was immunoSEQ multiplex PCR, and TCRdb's table has in-frame clones only and misses some. The data contain 25,000 to 35,000 clones, more than 75% of them seen just once; the ten biggest clones take up 4.1%. This clone was counted between two and nine times. Its specificity is not known. Study-wide findings and caveats: Information on adherence, resistance and therapy changes was unavailable.

The CDR3 has 12 residues. Germline CDR1 and CDR2: SGHNT and YYREEE (reference sequence). Trimming removed 2 bases from V and 6 bases from J, with 8 bases in between. Sample: unsorted PBMCs, taken 0.5 years after starting antiretroviral therapy. The chain employs TRBV5-4 and TRBJ1-2; unclear D gene. The clonotype originates from a woman aged 18-29 years with HIV. The CDR3 DNA reads as TGTGCCAGCAGCTTTGATGGGGATGGCTACACCTTC. As protein: CASSFDGDGYTF.